These T cell receptor beta chains were read from a single sample in a study of blood T cell repertoires in COVID-19. Sequencing used immunoSEQ multiplex PCR; TCRdb keeps in-frame clones, though not all of them. The sample contains about 100,000 clones, roughly 80% of which appear only once. The material sequenced was peripheral blood. Source of these receptors: a woman aged 70-85 years with acute or convalescent COVID-19. CDR3s include the opening cysteine and the closing phenylalanine or tryptophan. D genes are given only for firm matches. Clone sizes are given selectively: once, few, many, or a class where the clone is expanded.

d_gene,abundance,j_gene,v_gene,CDR3aa,CDR3nt
-,-,TRBJ1-1,TRBV6-6,CASSSPGGVMNTEAFF,TGTGCCAGCAGTTCCCCGGGGGGCGTAATGAACACTGAAGCTTTCTTT
-,-,TRBJ2-1,TRBV5-1,CASSVSAGNNEQFF,TGCGCCAGCAGCGTGTCGGCGGGTAACAATGAGCAGTTCTTC
TRBD1,-,TRBJ2-2,TRBV7-2,CASSPLGQGSAGELFF,TGTGCCAGCAGCCCACTGGGACAGGGGTCGGCCGGGGAGCTGTTTTTT
TRBD1,-,TRBJ2-1,TRBV13,CASSLTGGADNEQFF,TGTGCCAGCAGCCTAACAGGGGGCGCCGATAATGAGCAGTTCTTC
TRBD2,once,TRBJ2-5,TRBV2,CASRRLAGGQETQYF,TGTGCCAGCAGAAGACTAGCGGGGGGTCAAGAGACCCAGTACTTC
TRBD1,-,TRBJ1-5,TRBV6-6,CASSQTGGSNQPQHF,TGTGCCAGCAGTCAAACAGGGGGGAGCAATCAGCCCCAGCATTTT
TRBD1,-,TRBJ1-5,TRBV3-1/TRBV3-2,CASSQHSTGHNQPQHF,TGTGCCAGCAGCCAACATTCGACAGGGCACAATCAGCCCCAGCATTTT
-,many,TRBJ2-5,TRBV7-8,CASSFFEVQETQYF,TGTGCCAGCAGCTTCTTCGAGGTCCAAGAGACCCAGTACTTC
TRBD1,-,TRBJ2-7,TRBV2,CASSRGTGSHEQYF,TGTGCCAGCTCTCGGGGGACAGGGTCCCACGAACAGTACTTC
-,few,TRBJ2-3,TRBV5-1,CASSFATAQGDTQYF,TGCGCCAGCAGCTTTGCGACAGCGCAAGGAGATACGCAGTATTTT
TRBD2,-,TRBJ2-5,TRBV19,CAAGGGETQYF,TGTGCCGCGGGGGGCGGAGAGACCCAGTACTTC
-,-,TRBJ1-5,TRBV19,CASRNFYSNQPQHF,TGTGCCAGTAGGAATTTCTATAGCAATCAGCCCCAGCATTTT
TRBD1,once,TRBJ1-2,TRBV2,CASSVSGQGYGYTF,TGTGCCAGCAGTGTATCAGGACAGGGCTATGGCTACACCTTC
-,few,TRBJ2-7,TRBV11-2,CASSPNRYEQYF,TGTGCCAGCAGTCCCAATCGGTACGAGCAGTACTTC
-,-,TRBJ1-4,TRBV5-1,CASSLVPGGEKLFF,TGCGCCAGCAGCTTGGTGCCTGGAGGGGAAAAACTGTTTTTT
TRBD1,once,TRBJ1-4,TRBV6-5,CASSYSAGTGGEKLFF,TGTGCCAGCAGTTACTCCGCCGGGACAGGGGGCGAAAAACTGTTTTTT
TRBD2,-,TRBJ2-3,TRBV5-4,CATTTSGTDTQYF,TGTGCCACCACGACTAGCGGCACAGATACGCAGTATTTT
-,-,TRBJ2-1,TRBV27,CASGIPGGYNEQFF,TGTGCCAGCGGCATTCCCGGGGGATACAATGAGCAGTTCTTC
TRBD1,few,TRBJ2-7,TRBV4-1,CASSQPGQGSYEQYF,TGCGCCAGCAGCCAGCCAGGACAGGGATCCTACGAGCAGTACTTC
-,-,TRBJ1-2,TRBV19,CASSQQSYYGYTF,TGTGCCAGTAGTCAACAGAGCTACTATGGCTACACCTTC
TRBD1,-,TRBJ1-5,TRBV6-6,CASSYETGIQPQHF,TGTGCCAGCAGTTACGAGACAGGGATTCAGCCCCAGCATTTT
TRBD1,-,TRBJ1-5,TRBV6-6,CASSWDSENQPQHF,TGTGCCAGCAGTTGGGACAGTGAAAATCAGCCCCAGCATTTT
-,-,TRBJ1-4,TRBV6-6,CASSIRGKLFF,TGTGCCAGCAGTATAAGGGGAAAACTGTTTTTT
-,once,TRBJ2-3,TRBV9,CASSARLDLSTDTQYF,TGTGCCAGCAGCGCCAGACTCGATCTAAGCACAGATACGCAGTATTTT
-,-,TRBJ1-3,TRBV6-5,CASSTGQNSGNTIYF,TGTGCCAGCAGTACCGGACAGAACTCTGGAAACACCATATATTTT
TRBD1,-,TRBJ1-1,TRBV5-6,CASSLDYRGTFF,TGTGCCAGCAGCTTGGACTACAGGGGGACTTTCTTT
TRBD1,-,TRBJ1-5,TRBV28,CASRPQGGSNQPQHF,TGTGCCAGCAGACCCCAGGGGGGAAGCAATCAGCCCCAGCATTTT
-,-,TRBJ2-7,TRBV5-8,CASSLDSPYEQYF,TGTGCCAGCAGCTTGGACAGCCCCTACGAGCAGTACTTC
TRBD1,-,TRBJ1-2,TRBV7-2,CASSPQTGQGHGYTF,TGTGCCAGCAGCCCCCAGACCGGACAGGGGCATGGCTACACCTTC
-,-,TRBJ1-1,TRBV30,CAWNPRVLDTEAFF,TGTGCCTGGAATCCCAGGGTCCTGGACACTGAAGCTTTCTTT
-,-,TRBJ2-5,TRBV10-3,CAISASGEQETQYF,TGTGCCATCAGTGCATCAGGGGAACAAGAGACCCAGTACTTC
TRBD1,-,TRBJ1-1,TRBV18,CASSLGQGSNTEAFF,TGTGCCAGCTCACTTGGACAGGGGTCGAACACTGAAGCTTTCTTT
-,-,TRBJ1-1,TRBV10-3,CAIARSNTEAFF,TGTGCCATCGCTCGGTCGAACACTGAAGCTTTCTTT
-,-,TRBJ1-1,TRBV19,CASRTGIVTEAFF,TGTGCCAGTAGGACCGGGATTGTCACTGAAGCTTTCTTT
-,-,TRBJ2-1,TRBV5-4,CASSPSTGYNEQFF,TGTGCCAGCAGCCCAAGTACGGGGTACAATGAGCAGTTCTTC
-,-,TRBJ1-2,TRBV24-1,CATSDAGAPGYTF,TGTGCCACCAGTGATGCAGGGGCGCCTGGCTACACCTTC
-,-,TRBJ2-5,TRBV20-1,CSAGEETQYF,TGCAGTGCAGGAGAAGAGACCCAGTACTTC
-,-,TRBJ2-2,TRBV3-1/TRBV3-2,CASSQGPGTTGELFF,TGTGCCAGCAGCCAAGGTCCGGGAACAACCGGGGAGCTGTTTTTT
-,once,TRBJ2-3,TRBV24-1,CATSRGRVGADTQYF,TGTGCCACCAGCCGAGGCAGGGTCGGTGCAGATACGCAGTATTTT
TRBD1,-,TRBJ1-2,TRBV5-6,CASSLDRGLTNGYTF,TGTGCCAGCAGCTTGGACAGGGGGCTTACGAATGGCTACACCTTC
-,-,TRBJ2-1,TRBV4-3,CASSQALTSSSYNEQFF,TGCGCCAGCAGCCAAGCGTTGACGTCTAGCTCCTACAATGAGCAGTTCTTC
TRBD1,-,TRBJ1-1,TRBV3-1/TRBV3-2,CASSQVDRGSEAFF,TGTGCCAGCAGCCAAGTGGACAGGGGGTCTGAAGCTTTCTTT
-,-,TRBJ2-3,TRBV29-1,CSVDPAVLGTDTQYF,TGCAGCGTTGATCCCGCGGTCCTCGGCACAGATACGCAGTATTTT
TRBD1,-,TRBJ2-4,TRBV7-3,CASSLGDRKNIQYF,TGTGCCAGCAGCCTAGGGGACAGAAAAAACATTCAGTACTTC
-,few,TRBJ1-2,TRBV6-1,CASSEASGLNYGYTF,TGTGCCAGCAGTGAAGCGTCAGGGCTTAACTATGGCTACACCTTC
-,-,TRBJ1-3,TRBV29-1,CSVDDGNSGNTIYF,TGCAGCGTTGACGACGGGAACTCTGGAAACACCATATATTTT
-,-,TRBJ1-1,TRBV2,CASSETGYYTEAFF,TGTGCCAGCAGTGAGACGGGGTATTACACTGAAGCTTTCTTT
TRBD1,once,TRBJ1-5,TRBV30,CAWSTGRDQPQHF,TGTGCCTGGTCGACAGGGCGGGATCAGCCCCAGCATTTT
-,-,TRBJ1-2,TRBV6-6,CAAGELNYGYTF,TGTGCTGCGGGTGAGCTAAACTATGGCTACACCTTC
TRBD2,-,TRBJ2-1,TRBV7-9,CASSFGSGGADNEQFF,TGTGCCAGCAGCTTCGGCAGCGGGGGGGCCGATAATGAGCAGTTCTTC
TRBD1,-,TRBJ1-4,TRBV5-1,CASSLGQGTGANEKLFF,TGCGCCAGCAGCTTGGGTCAGGGAACAGGGGCTAATGAAAAACTGTTTTTT
-,-,TRBJ2-1,TRBV7-3,CASSIGRGNEQFF,TGTGCCAGCAGCATAGGGCGAGGGAATGAGCAGTTCTTC
-,few,TRBJ1-1,TRBV6-5,CASSPPRPEAFF,TGTGCCAGCAGCCCCCCGCGGCCTGAAGCTTTCTTT
-,once,TRBJ1-2,TRBV7-9,CASSLDGGAANYGYTF,TGTGCCAGCAGCTTAGACGGGGGGGCCGCTAACTATGGCTACACCTTC